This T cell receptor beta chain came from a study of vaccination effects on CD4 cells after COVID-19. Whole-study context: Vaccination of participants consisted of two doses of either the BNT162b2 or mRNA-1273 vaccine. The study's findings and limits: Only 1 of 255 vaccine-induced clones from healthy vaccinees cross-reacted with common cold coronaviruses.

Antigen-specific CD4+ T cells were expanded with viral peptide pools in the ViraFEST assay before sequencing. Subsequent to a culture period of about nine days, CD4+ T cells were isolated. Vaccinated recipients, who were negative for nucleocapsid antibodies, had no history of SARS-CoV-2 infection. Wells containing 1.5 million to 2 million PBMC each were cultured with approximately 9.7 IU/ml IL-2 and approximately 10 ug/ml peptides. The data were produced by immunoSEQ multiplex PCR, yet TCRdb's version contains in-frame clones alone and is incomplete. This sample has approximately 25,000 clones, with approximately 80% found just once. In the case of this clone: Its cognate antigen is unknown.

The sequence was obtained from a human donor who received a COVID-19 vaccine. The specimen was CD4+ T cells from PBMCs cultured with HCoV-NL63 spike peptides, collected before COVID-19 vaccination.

CDR3 loop: CAWEGQFTDTQYF. In DNA, the CDR3 is TGTGCCTGGGAGGGACAGTTCACAGATACGCAGTATTTT. The V call is TRBV30, the J call TRBJ2-3, with TRBD1 matching over 7 bases. Germline CDR1 is GTSNPN and CDR2 is SVGIG (reference sequence). V was pared by 5 bases and J by 2 bases, with 4 bases of the junction left unmatched. This CDR3 is built from 13 residues.